These T cell receptor beta chains were read from a single sample in a study of blood T cell repertoires in COVID-19. TCRdb's table, derived via immunoSEQ multiplex PCR, lists solely in-frame clones and lacks some. The sample carries some 200,000 clones, under 90% recorded once. The sequenced sample consisted of peripheral blood. Source of these receptors: a man aged 80 or over with acute or convalescent COVID-19. Each CDR3 is given with its conserved first and last residue. A D gene is named only where the DNA matches it firmly. Clone size is given for some rows only: seen once, a few or many times, or a class if the clone is expanded.

cdr3_length d_call j_call clone_size v_call cdr3_aa cdr3_nt
14 TRBD2 TRBJ2-7 . TRBV7-2 CASSAVPTSGRQYF TGTGCCAGCAGCGCAGTACCAACTAGCGGGAGGCAGTACTTC
14 TRBD1 TRBJ1-2 . TRBV28 CASSVTGGIYGYTF TGTGCCAGCAGTGTTACAGGGGGTATCTATGGCTACACCTTC
14 . TRBJ2-2 . TRBV5-1 CASSLEGVAGELFF TGCGCCAGCAGCTTGGAGGGGGTTGCCGGGGAGCTGTTTTTT
16 TRBD1 TRBJ2-7 . TRBV7-8 CASSLAARGPSYEQYF TGTGCCAGCAGCTTAGCGGCCAGGGGGCCCTCCTACGAGCAGTACTTC
14 TRBD2 TRBJ2-5 . TRBV6-1 CASSKASGLETQYF TGTGCCAGCAGTAAAGCTAGCGGGCTAGAGACCCAGTACTTC
16 TRBD1 TRBJ1-1 . TRBV11-2 CASSISRTGTMGEAFF TGTGCCAGCAGCATCTCTCGGACAGGGACGATGGGTGAAGCTTTCTTT
14 TRBD2 TRBJ2-7 . TRBV4-2 CASSQGTSGVRQYF TGTGCCAGCAGCCAAGGGACTAGCGGCGTTCGGCAGTACTTC
15 . TRBJ2-3 once TRBV5-5 CASSSLAGPTDTQYF TGTGCCAGCAGCTCCTTGGCGGGACCCACAGATACGCAGTATTTT
13 TRBD2 TRBJ2-7 . TRBV7-8 CASNPAGVGEQYF TGTGCCAGCAATCCAGCGGGAGTGGGCGAGCAGTACTTC
12 . TRBJ2-7 . TRBV19 CASSYQAGEQYF TGTGCCAGTAGCTACCAGGCGGGCGAGCAGTACTTC
15 TRBD1 TRBJ1-6 once TRBV6-6 CASSWGQGTNSPLHF TGTGCCAGCAGTTGGGGACAGGGGACAAATTCACCCCTCCACTTT
16 TRBD2 TRBJ2-4 . TRBV7-2 CASSLPWEGYRAVQYF TGTGCCAGCAGCTTACCTTGGGAGGGCTACCGAGCAGTTCAGTACTTC
15 . TRBJ2-7 . TRBV5-1 CASSPRTDTSYEQYF TGCGCCAGCAGCCCAAGGACAGATACTTCCTACGAGCAGTACTTC
16 . TRBJ2-2 . TRBV19 CASSMTDPGDTGELFF TGTGCCAGTAGTATGACGGACCCCGGGGACACCGGGGAGCTGTTTTTT
15 TRBD2 TRBJ2-1 . TRBV3-1/TRBV3-2 CASSPFGSGHNEQFF TGTGCCAGCAGCCCCTTTGGTAGCGGGCACAATGAGCAGTTCTTC
14 TRBD1 TRBJ1-2 few TRBV27 CASSLTGGGYGYTF TGTGCCAGCAGTTTAACAGGGGGCGGTTATGGCTACACCTTC
18 TRBD1 TRBJ2-5 . TRBV6-1 CASSEGYMRQGPKETQYF TGTGCCAGCAGTGAAGGTTACATGCGACAGGGGCCGAAAGAGACCCAGTACTTC
15 TRBD1 TRBJ2-1 . TRBV19 CASSIGTGVYNEQFF TGTGCCAGTAGTATCGGGACAGGAGTATACAATGAGCAGTTCTTC
14 . TRBJ1-3 . TRBV7-2 CASSPGASGNTIYF TGTGCCAGCAGTCCGGGTGCCAGTGGAAACACCATATATTTT
15 TRBD1 TRBJ1-2 . TRBV6-5 CASSYSDRGFYGYTF TGTGCCAGCAGTTATTCGGACAGGGGGTTCTATGGCTACACCTTC
13 . TRBJ2-1 . TRBV10-3 CAINSGGPNEQFF TGTGCCATCAATAGCGGAGGCCCCAATGAGCAGTTCTTC
14 . TRBJ2-1 . TRBV29-1 CSVEIDPADNEQFF TGCAGCGTTGAGATTGACCCAGCGGATAATGAGCAGTTCTTC
13 . TRBJ2-7 . TRBV4-2 CASSQGGGYEQYF TGTGCCAGCAGCCAAGGGGGAGGTTACGAGCAGTACTTC
16 TRBD1 TRBJ2-2 . TRBV5-6 CASSRRTGVHTGELFF TGTGCCAGCAGCAGGCGGACAGGGGTCCACACCGGGGAGCTGTTTTTT
14 TRBD1 TRBJ2-1 . TRBV6-1 CASSEQGAIGEQFF TGTGCCAGCAGTGAACAGGGGGCGATCGGTGAGCAGTTCTTC
15 TRBD2 TRBJ2-3 . TRBV9 CASARTSGSTDTQYF TGTGCCAGCGCCAGGACTAGCGGTAGCACAGATACGCAGTATTTT
14 . TRBJ2-1 . TRBV6-2/TRBV6-3 CASSTWEANNEQFF TGTGCCAGCAGCACCTGGGAGGCTAACAATGAGCAGTTCTTC
14 . TRBJ1-4 . TRBV24-1 CATSGSGANEKLFF TGTGCCACCAGCGGGTCTGGAGCTAATGAAAAACTGTTTTTT
14 . TRBJ2-3 . TRBV10-3 CAISEAGGTDTQYF TGTGCCATCAGTGAAGCGGGCGGCACAGATACGCAGTATTTT
14 . TRBJ2-5 . TRBV5-1 CASSLGAARETQYF TGCGCCAGCAGCTTAGGGGCCGCCCGAGAGACCCAGTACTTC
14 . TRBJ1-5 . TRBV19 CASNLAGSNQPQHF TGTGCCAGTAACTTGGCGGGTAGCAATCAGCCCCAGCATTTT
15 TRBD2 TRBJ2-1 once TRBV6-5 CASRLSGYSYNEQFF TGTGCCAGCAGACTTAGCGGGTACTCCTACAATGAGCAGTTCTTC
17 TRBD2 TRBJ2-1 . TRBV3-1/TRBV3-2 CASSPRTSGSSYNEQFF TGTGCCAGCAGCCCTCGGACTAGCGGGAGTTCCTACAATGAGCAGTTCTTC
16 TRBD1 TRBJ2-1 . TRBV18 CASSPPGQGASNEQFF TGTGCCAGCTCACCACCGGGACAGGGGGCCTCCAATGAGCAGTTCTTC
17 TRBD1 TRBJ1-2 . TRBV10-3 CAISDSGTGVPYWGYTF TGTGCCATCAGTGATTCCGGGACAGGGGTCCCCTACTGGGGCTACACCTTC
17 TRBD2 TRBJ2-3 . TRBV7-9 CASTSGVGGRSTDTQYF TGTGCCAGCACCTCCGGGGTGGGCGGGAGGAGCACAGATACGCAGTATTTT
15 . TRBJ1-2 . TRBV4-1 CASSPTEGYDYGYTF TGCGCCAGCAGCCCCACCGAGGGTTATGACTATGGCTACACCTTC
14 TRBD2 TRBJ2-7 . TRBV5-1 CASATSGITYEQYF TGCGCCAGCGCAACTAGCGGAATTACCTACGAGCAGTACTTC
12 . TRBJ1-2 few TRBV7-8 CASSLFSGGYTF TGTGCCAGCAGCTTATTCTCAGGCGGCTACACCTTC
14 . TRBJ1-2 once TRBV6-5 CASSIHEGVNGYTF TGTGCCAGCAGTATTCACGAAGGGGTTAATGGCTACACCTTC
14 TRBD1 TRBJ2-1 . TRBV6-5 CASRGQGRLFEQFF TGTGCCAGCAGAGGACAGGGGCGACTCTTTGAGCAGTTCTTC
15 . TRBJ2-3 . TRBV7-3 CASSFSSGKADTQYF TGTGCCAGCAGTTTCTCAAGCGGCAAGGCAGATACGCAGTATTTT
14 TRBD1 TRBJ2-5 once TRBV19 CASSFSGQGQSQYF TGTGCCAGTAGTTTTTCCGGACAGGGACAGTCCCAGTACTTC
12 . TRBJ2-5 . TRBV6-6 CASRGAGETQYF TGTGCCAGCAGGGGTGCGGGGGAGACCCAGTACTTC
13 . TRBJ1-2 few TRBV30 CAWNGAGQYGYTF TGTGCCTGGAATGGAGCAGGGCAGTATGGCTACACCTTC
15 TRBD2 TRBJ2-1 . TRBV18 CASSPPLRERGEQFF TGTGCCAGCTCACCACCGTTGCGGGAGAGAGGTGAGCAGTTCTTC
14 TRBD1 TRBJ1-2 . TRBV7-9 CASSHGTANYGYTF TGTGCCAGCAGCCACGGGACAGCTAACTATGGCTACACCTTC
13 TRBD2 TRBJ2-5 . TRBV19 CASSLALQETQYF TGTGCCAGTTCACTAGCGCTACAAGAGACCCAGTACTTC
21 TRBD2 TRBJ2-1 . TRBV6-2/TRBV6-3 CASSRAALLGLAQSRYNEQFF TGTGCCAGCAGCCGAGCAGCCCTATTAGGACTAGCTCAGAGTCGCTACAATGAGCAGTTCTTC
15 TRBD1 TRBJ2-5 . TRBV28 CASSSRDRGQETQYF TGTGCCAGCAGTTCCCGGGACAGGGGGCAAGAGACCCAGTACTTC